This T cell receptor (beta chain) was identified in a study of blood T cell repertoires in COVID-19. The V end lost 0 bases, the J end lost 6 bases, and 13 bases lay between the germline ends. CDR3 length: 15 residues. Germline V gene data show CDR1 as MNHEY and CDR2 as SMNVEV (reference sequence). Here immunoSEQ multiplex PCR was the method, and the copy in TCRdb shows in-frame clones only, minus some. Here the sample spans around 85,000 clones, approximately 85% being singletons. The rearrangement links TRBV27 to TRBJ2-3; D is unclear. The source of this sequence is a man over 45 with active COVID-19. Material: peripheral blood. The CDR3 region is CASSLSISAGDTQYF. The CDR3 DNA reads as TGTGCCAGCAGTTTATCGATCAGCGCCGGGGATACGCAGTATTTT.